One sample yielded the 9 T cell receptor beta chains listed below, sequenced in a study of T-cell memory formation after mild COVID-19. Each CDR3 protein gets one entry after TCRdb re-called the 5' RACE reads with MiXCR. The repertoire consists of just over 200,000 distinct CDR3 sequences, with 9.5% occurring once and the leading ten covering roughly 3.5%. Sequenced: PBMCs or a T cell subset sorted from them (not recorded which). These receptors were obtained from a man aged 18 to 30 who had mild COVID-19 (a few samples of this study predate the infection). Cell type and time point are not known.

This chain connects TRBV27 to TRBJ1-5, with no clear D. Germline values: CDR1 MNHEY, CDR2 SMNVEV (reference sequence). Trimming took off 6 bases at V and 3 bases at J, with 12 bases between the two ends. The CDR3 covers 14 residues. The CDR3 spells CASSLGFDNQPQHF. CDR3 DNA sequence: TGTGCCAGCAGCCTAGGGTTCGACAATCAGCCCCAGCATTTT.

DNA of the CDR3: TGCGCCAGCAGCCAACCTACAGGGGGGCGCAATCAGCCCCAGCATTTT. Translating it yields CASSQPTGGRNQPQHF. The chain couples TRBV4-1 to TRBJ1-5; the match to TRBD1 covers 8 bases. The V and J ends lost 2 bases and 2 bases, in that order; junction bases with no gene match: 5. There are 16 residues in the CDR3. The germline gives CDR1 MGHRA, CDR2 YSYEKL.

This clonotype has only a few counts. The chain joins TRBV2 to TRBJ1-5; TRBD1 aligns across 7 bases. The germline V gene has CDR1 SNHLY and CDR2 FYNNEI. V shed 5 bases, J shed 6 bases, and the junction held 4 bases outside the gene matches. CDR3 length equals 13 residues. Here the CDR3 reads CASSTGAVQPQHF. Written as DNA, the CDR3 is TGTGCCAGCAGTACAGGGGCGGTTCAGCCCCAGCATTTT.

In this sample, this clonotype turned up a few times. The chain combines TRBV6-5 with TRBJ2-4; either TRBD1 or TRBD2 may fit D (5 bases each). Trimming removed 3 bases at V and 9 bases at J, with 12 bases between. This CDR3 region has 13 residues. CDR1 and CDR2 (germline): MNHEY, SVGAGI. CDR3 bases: TGTGCCAGCAGTTATCGGGGAAGGGGCATTCAGTACTTC. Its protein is CASSYRGRGIQYF.

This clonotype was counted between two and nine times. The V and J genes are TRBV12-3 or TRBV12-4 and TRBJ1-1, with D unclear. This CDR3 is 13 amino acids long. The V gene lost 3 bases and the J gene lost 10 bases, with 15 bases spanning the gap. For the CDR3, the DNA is TGTGCCAGCAGTTTCGACCGGGCGCTGCGAGCTTTCTTT. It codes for CASSFDRALRAFF.

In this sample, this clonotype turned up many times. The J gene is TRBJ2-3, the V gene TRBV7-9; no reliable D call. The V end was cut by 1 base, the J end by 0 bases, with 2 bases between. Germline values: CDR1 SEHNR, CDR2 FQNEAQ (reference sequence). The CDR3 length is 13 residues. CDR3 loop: CASSLDSTDTQYF. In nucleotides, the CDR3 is TGTGCCAGCAGCTTAGACAGCACAGATACGCAGTATTTT.

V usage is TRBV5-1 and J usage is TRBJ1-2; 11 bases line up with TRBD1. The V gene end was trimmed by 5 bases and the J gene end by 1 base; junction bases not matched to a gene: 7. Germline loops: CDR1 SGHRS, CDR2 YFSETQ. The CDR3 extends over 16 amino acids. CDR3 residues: CASRRGTGGNNYGYTF. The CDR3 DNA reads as TGCGCCAGCAGAAGAGGGACAGGGGGAAATAACTATGGCTACACCTTC.

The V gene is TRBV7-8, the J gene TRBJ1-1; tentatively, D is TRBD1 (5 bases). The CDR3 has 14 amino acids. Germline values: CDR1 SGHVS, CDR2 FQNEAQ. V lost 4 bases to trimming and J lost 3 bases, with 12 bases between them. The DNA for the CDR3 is TGTGCCAGCAGCTCCACGTCAGGGTACACTGAAGCTTTCTTT. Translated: CASSSTSGYTEAFF.

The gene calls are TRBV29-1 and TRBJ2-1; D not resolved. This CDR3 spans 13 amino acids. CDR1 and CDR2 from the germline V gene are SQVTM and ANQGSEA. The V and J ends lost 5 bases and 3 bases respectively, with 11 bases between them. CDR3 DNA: TGCAGCGTTCCCCTTTGGGACTACAATGAGCAGTTCTTC. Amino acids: CSVPLWDYNEQFF.